This is a list of T cell receptor beta chains from one sample in a study of shared clonotypes between healthy human individuals. Method: immunoSEQ multiplex PCR; TCRdb's copy keeps in-frame clones and lacks some. The top ten clones hold approximately 0.38% of a sample with roughly 1,600,000 clones, around 98.5% of them seen once. The sample was naive CD4+ T cells sorted from blood. The source is a man younger than 40 in good health. Each CDR3 is given with its conserved first and last residue. The D gene is left open where the match is weak. The size entry is marked missing in some rows and otherwise reads once, few, many or a size class.

v_call	j_call	d_call	clone_size	cdr3_nt	cdr3_aa
TRBV29-1	TRBJ2-5	TRBD1	NA	TGCAGCGGCTCACAGGGGGCAGAGACCCAGTACTTC	CSGSQGAETQYF
TRBV19	TRBJ2-1	NA	NA	TGTGCCAGTAGTACCCGGGCTTCCACCTCCTACAATGAGCAGTTCTTC	CASSTRASTSYNEQFF
TRBV19	TRBJ2-4	NA	NA	TGTGCCAGTAGTATAGAAGGCAGGGGAGAGAAAAACATTCAGTACTTC	CASSIEGRGEKNIQYF
TRBV6-6	TRBJ1-5	NA	NA	TGTGCCAGCAGGAAAGGGGGAACCAATCAGCCCCAGCATTTT	CASRKGGTNQPQHF
TRBV4-3	TRBJ2-1	NA	NA	TGCGCCAGCAGCCTCCTGGCAGGGGCCGGTGGCAATGAGCAGTTCTTC	CASSLLAGAGGNEQFF
TRBV27	TRBJ2-1	NA	NA	TGTGCCAGCAGTTTTACCCGGTGGTACAATGAGCAGTTCTTC	CASSFTRWYNEQFF
TRBV7-2	TRBJ2-5	NA	once	TGTGCCAGCAGCTCAAGGGAGACCCAGTACTTC	CASSSRETQYF
TRBV10-3	TRBJ1-5	NA	NA	TGTGCCATCAGTGAAAGAGGACAGATTAATCAGCCCCAGCATTTT	CAISERGQINQPQHF
TRBV5-1	TRBJ1-1	NA	NA	TGCGCCAGCAGCCCGAATCCCTGGGGGGATGGCACTGAAGCTTTCTTT	CASSPNPWGDGTEAFF
TRBV27	TRBJ2-1	NA	once	TGTGCCAGCAGTTTAACCGGGGGCATGGCCCATGAGCAGTTCTTC	CASSLTGGMAHEQFF
TRBV18	TRBJ2-5	TRBD2	NA	TGTGCCAGCTCACCCTATAGCGGGCTAAAAGAGACCCAGTACTTC	CASSPYSGLKETQYF
TRBV6-1	TRBJ1-2	NA	NA	TGTGCCAGCAGTCCCGGGGTCCACTATGGCTACACCTTC	CASSPGVHYGYTF
TRBV28	TRBJ2-2	NA	once	TGTGCCAGCAGTTTGGGACCTAACACCGGGGAGCTGTTTTTT	CASSLGPNTGELFF
TRBV27	TRBJ2-3	TRBD2	NA	TGTGCCAGCAGTCCGCTAGACAGGGAGCTAGCGGGGGTACCAGATACGCAGTATTTT	CASSPLDRELAGVPDTQYF
TRBV6-6	TRBJ2-7	NA	NA	TGTGCCAGCAGTTACGCGGCCCTCTACGAGCAGTACTTC	CASSYAALYEQYF
TRBV27	TRBJ2-5	NA	NA	TGTGCCAGCACACGAAACCCCCAAGAGACCCAGTACTTC	CASTRNPQETQYF
TRBV18	TRBJ2-3	TRBD1	NA	TGTGCCAGCTCACCACGACAGGGGGGTTTGGATACGCAGTATTTT	CASSPRQGGLDTQYF
TRBV7-8	TRBJ2-7	TRBD1	NA	TGTGCCAGCAGCTTAGGGGACAGACACTACGAGCAGTACTTC	CASSLGDRHYEQYF
TRBV5-8	TRBJ1-4	TRBD1	NA	TGTGCCGGGGACAGACTTAATGAAAAACTGTTTTTT	CAGDRLNEKLFF
TRBV27	TRBJ1-4	NA	NA	TGTGCCAGCAGTTTAATGTCCAGGGGAAATGAAAAACTGTTTTTT	CASSLMSRGNEKLFF
TRBV5-1	TRBJ2-3	NA	few	TGCGCCAGCAGCTTGGAAGATACGCAGTATTTT	CASSLEDTQYF
TRBV25-1	TRBJ2-7	NA	NA	TGTGCCAGCAGTGGGACCGGGGCCGAGGGCTCCTACGAGCAGTACTTC	CASSGTGAEGSYEQYF
TRBV10-1	TRBJ2-7	NA	once	TGCGCCAGCAGTGGCGGCGTTTCGTACGAGCAGTACTTC	CASSGGVSYEQYF
TRBV5-1	TRBJ2-1	TRBD2	NA	TGCGCCAGCAGCTCTCAAGCGGGGGATTACAATGAGCAGTTCTTC	CASSSQAGDYNEQFF
TRBV6-1	TRBJ2-5	NA	NA	TGTGCCAGCAGACGGGAGCGACGGCAAGAGACCCAGTACTTC	CASRRERRQETQYF
TRBV5-4	TRBJ2-7	NA	once	TGTGCCAGTACCCCCGGGCAGGGTACCTACGAGCAGTACTTC	CASTPGQGTYEQYF
TRBV5-1	TRBJ2-1	NA	NA	TGCGCCAGCAGCTCAGAACCGAGCAATGAGCAGTTCTTC	CASSSEPSNEQFF
TRBV6-5	TRBJ2-7	TRBD2	NA	TGTGCCAGCAGTTACTTCCAAGGGGCGGGAGGAGGGGAGCAGTACTTC	CASSYFQGAGGGEQYF
TRBV11-1	TRBJ2-5	NA	NA	TGTGCCAGCAGCTGGAACGGGGGAGAGACCCAGTACTTC	CASSWNGGETQYF
TRBV15	TRBJ2-4	NA	NA	TGTGCCACCATGGGAGCCCCGCGGGGCAAAAACATTCAGTACTTC	CATMGAPRGKNIQYF
TRBV6-1	TRBJ2-7	NA	NA	TGTGCCAGCAGTGGACGAGGGGTACTCTACGAGCAGTACTTC	CASSGRGVLYEQYF
TRBV4-1	TRBJ1-4	TRBD1	NA	TGCGCCAGCAGCACTGCGGGACAGGGGGCCCCTAATGAAAAACTGTTTTTT	CASSTAGQGAPNEKLFF
TRBV19	TRBJ2-3	NA	once	TGTGCCAGTAGTTTACAACCAGATACGCAGTATTTT	CASSLQPDTQYF
TRBV28	TRBJ2-5	NA	NA	TGTGCCAGCAGTTTGGGGGGACATGAAGAGACCCAGTACTTC	CASSLGGHEETQYF
TRBV7-2	TRBJ2-7	NA	NA	TGTGCCAGCAGCTTATTTACCGCCGGGACACCCTACGAGCAGTACTTC	CASSLFTAGTPYEQYF
TRBV5-6	TRBJ1-2	NA	NA	TGTGCCAGCAGCTTGGCCGGGGTAGAACTATATGGCTACACCTTC	CASSLAGVELYGYTF
TRBV9	TRBJ2-3	TRBD2	NA	TGTGCCAGCAGCGTAGGTCCTAGCGGGAGATTGGGCACAGATACGCAGTATTTT	CASSVGPSGRLGTDTQYF
TRBV5-4	TRBJ2-3	TRBD1	NA	TGTGCCAGCAGCTTGACTAAACGGGACAGGGGGCGCACAGATACGCAGTATTTT	CASSLTKRDRGRTDTQYF
TRBV18	TRBJ2-2	NA	NA	TGTGCCAGCTCACAGCTAGACGGGCCCGGGGAGCTGTTTTTT	CASSQLDGPGELFF